A selection of T cell receptor beta chains follows, all from one sample in a study of T cells after yellow fever vaccination. TCRdb processed the 5' RACE reads anew with MiXCR; each CDR3 protein has one entry. The table records a few thousand distinct CDR3 sequences, over 6% of them present only once. The sample consisted of PBMCs, either bulk or a sorted T-cell subset (CD4+, CD8+, memory, or dextramer-sorted; not recorded which), taken 15 days after the yellow fever booster vaccination. These TCRs come from a man aged 25-45 years who received the YFV17D yellow fever vaccine. Both conserved end residues are trimmed from each CDR3.

v_gene: TRBV12-3/TRBV12-4
j_gene: TRBJ1-2
CDR3aa: ASSLYRDSY

v_gene: TRBV4-3
j_gene: TRBJ1-2
CDR3aa: ASSHNRGGYT

v_gene: TRBV20-1
j_gene: TRBJ2-2
CDR3aa: SATRVRAGELF

v_gene: TRBV5-1
j_gene: TRBJ1-1
CDR3aa: ASSLRLGTGPVNTEAF

v_gene: TRBV7-9
j_gene: TRBJ2-5
CDR3aa: ASSPTSTGSETQY

v_gene: TRBV7-9
j_gene: TRBJ2-1
CDR3aa: ASSSTGGSYNEQF

v_gene: TRBV30
j_gene: TRBJ2-1
CDR3aa: AWSVHKGDEQF

v_gene: TRBV19
j_gene: TRBJ1-1
CDR3aa: ASSKTSPGRGDTEAF

v_gene: TRBV29-1
j_gene: TRBJ2-2
CDR3aa: SYPGGELF

v_gene: TRBV20-1
j_gene: TRBJ1-1
CDR3aa: SARAEAF

v_gene: TRBV4-1
j_gene: TRBJ2-1
CDR3aa: ASSGFRDEQF

v_gene: TRBV7-2
j_gene: TRBJ2-5
CDR3aa: ASRSSGQETQY

v_gene: TRBV20-1
j_gene: TRBJ2-3
CDR3aa: SARLPSGSTDTQY

v_gene: TRBV6-5
j_gene: TRBJ2-4
CDR3aa: ASSYKVAKNIQY

v_gene: TRBV5-8
j_gene: TRBJ2-1
CDR3aa: ASSAHNEQF

v_gene: TRBV20-1
j_gene: TRBJ2-7
CDR3aa: SARSRQGTYEQY

v_gene: TRBV10-3
j_gene: TRBJ2-7
CDR3aa: AISESGTYRN

v_gene: TRBV20-1
j_gene: TRBJ1-5
CDR3aa: CASRGGQLNQPQH

v_gene: TRBV12-3/TRBV12-4
j_gene: TRBJ2-5
CDR3aa: ASSFGGQGEETQY

v_gene: TRBV30
j_gene: TRBJ1-1
CDR3aa: AWSALTGQGTEAF

v_gene: TRBV18
j_gene: TRBJ1-1
CDR3aa: ASSIQGGIDTEAF

v_gene: TRBV5-1
j_gene: TRBJ2-2
CDR3aa: ASSPGSLGELF

v_gene: TRBV6-5
j_gene: TRBJ2-1
CDR3aa: ASSYAGTSGYNEQF

v_gene: TRBV6-5
j_gene: TRBJ1-5
CDR3aa: ASGSTGFLGVNQPQH

v_gene: TRBV10-3
j_gene: TRBJ2-3
CDR3aa: AISDGWGVRADTQY

v_gene: TRBV2
j_gene: TRBJ2-2
CDR3aa: ASRPTNTGELF

v_gene: TRBV7-8
j_gene: TRBJ2-7
CDR3aa: ASSPGAPRGYEQY

v_gene: TRBV12-3/TRBV12-4
j_gene: TRBJ2-2
CDR3aa: ASTRQTDGELF

v_gene: TRBV30
j_gene: TRBJ2-6
CDR3aa: AWRPTPGANVLT

v_gene: TRBV12-3/TRBV12-4
j_gene: TRBJ1-6
CDR3aa: ASSLGRGNNSPLH

v_gene: TRBV20-1
j_gene: TRBJ1-1
CDR3aa: SAYREVRTEAF

v_gene: TRBV24-1
j_gene: TRBJ2-5
CDR3aa: ATSDVLGTTGAETQY

v_gene: TRBV12-3/TRBV12-4
j_gene: TRBJ2-2
CDR3aa: ASSLTEINTGELF

v_gene: TRBV20-1
j_gene: TRBJ2-3
CDR3aa: SETGLFLTDTQY

v_gene: TRBV5-5
j_gene: TRBJ2-1
CDR3aa: ASSSTTSGRINEQF

v_gene: TRBV3-1
j_gene: TRBJ2-3
CDR3aa: ASSQNVGDTQY

v_gene: TRBV11-1
j_gene: TRBJ2-1
CDR3aa: ASSLVGAYNEQF

v_gene: TRBV2
j_gene: TRBJ2-3
CDR3aa: ASSEALIAGFTDTQY

v_gene: TRBV20-1
j_gene: TRBJ1-2
CDR3aa: SARDLVSGYT

v_gene: TRBV20-1
j_gene: TRBJ2-3
CDR3aa: SASPLGGDSSTDTQY

v_gene: TRBV12-3/TRBV12-4
j_gene: TRBJ1-1
CDR3aa: ASSVTGAENTEAF

v_gene: TRBV12-3/TRBV12-4
j_gene: TRBJ2-3
CDR3aa: ASSRWGDTQY

v_gene: TRBV18
j_gene: TRBJ2-7
CDR3aa: ASSPVFGDEQY

v_gene: TRBV19
j_gene: TRBJ2-7
CDR3aa: ASSIVDGGGPREQY

v_gene: TRBV20-1
j_gene: TRBJ2-3
CDR3aa: SAEHQGVTDTQY

v_gene: TRBV6-5
j_gene: TRBJ2-2
CDR3aa: ASSRQRQNTGELF

v_gene: TRBV7-8
j_gene: TRBJ2-7
CDR3aa: ASSLAQGQGEYEQY

v_gene: TRBV25-1
j_gene: TRBJ2-6
CDR3aa: ASRELGTNVLT

v_gene: TRBV5-4
j_gene: TRBJ2-3
CDR3aa: ASSYRLAGAADTQY

v_gene: TRBV4-3
j_gene: TRBJ1-1
CDR3aa: ASSPGHLDTEAF

v_gene: TRBV29-1
j_gene: TRBJ2-6
CDR3aa: SVLRPGANVLT

v_gene: TRBV7-2
j_gene: TRBJ2-7
CDR3aa: ASSLRTGGSEQY

v_gene: TRBV28
j_gene: TRBJ2-7
CDR3aa: ATETQGREQY

v_gene: TRBV7-2
j_gene: TRBJ1-2
CDR3aa: ASSGTHRGRRGYT

v_gene: TRBV5-6
j_gene: TRBJ2-7
CDR3aa: ASSLLQASYEQY

v_gene: TRBV6-5
j_gene: TRBJ1-2
CDR3aa: ATKNSGDGYT

v_gene: TRBV9
j_gene: TRBJ2-3
CDR3aa: ASSPHPGQGTDTQY

v_gene: TRBV20-1
j_gene: TRBJ2-5
CDR3aa: SAREQETQY